This T cell receptor (beta chain) was recovered during a study of T-cell memory formation after mild COVID-19. Findings of the study overall: Certain responding clones were present in pre-infection memory, suggesting participation of cross-reactive memory.

UMIs and sample barcodes were carried by the TCR alpha and TCR beta cDNA libraries that 5'RACE produced using constant-segment primers. TCRdb called the 5' RACE reads again in MiXCR, with one record for every CDR3 protein. The sample includes 300,000 to 350,000 distinct CDR3 sequences, roughly 19% of them seen just once. Germline CDR1 is SGHRS and CDR2 is YFSETQ. The CDR3 spans 15 residues. The V end lost 0 bases, the J end lost 4 bases, and 13 bases lay between the germline ends. On this clonotype itself: As yet, its antigen is unknown.

This receptor was identified in a man younger than 35 who had mild COVID-19 (a few samples of this study predate the infection). Cell type and time point are not known. The rearrangement uses TRBV5-1 and TRBJ1-2; TRBD1 is a possible D gene (6 bases). Sequencing was carried out using PBMCs or a T cell subset sorted from them (not recorded which). The CDR3 coding sequence is TGCGCCAGCAGCTTGGACGGCAGGGGAAGCTATGGCTACACCTTC. Translating gives CASSLDGRGSYGYTF.